Here is one TCR beta chain with its context. Original methodology: Amplifying reference gene primers gave estimates of nucleated cell counts. Data came from immunoSEQ multiplex PCR; TCRdb stores just in-frame clones and leaves some out. For V, J and clone size, that table is used; D and trimming come from the DNA. The sample gives 300,000 to 450,000 clones, roughly 90% of which show up once; approximately 0.93% is in the top ten. This sample stems from a study of blood T cell repertoires in COVID-19. This study enrolled people aged 18 to 89 from about two dozen US geographic areas. Participants' own reports of clinical history determined their cohort assignment. Within the 2 weeks before study entry, each person in the exposed group met a COVID-19 case. Sequencing was performed on PBMCs or T cells enriched from blood (not recorded which). The source of this sequence is a woman in her 30s who had been exposed to COVID-19.

CDR3 coding DNA: TGCAGCGTTTACTCGCCGGACGAGCAGTACTTC. Amino acids: CSVYSPDEQYF. V usage is TRBV29-1 and J usage is TRBJ2-7; D is uncertain. V was pared by 5 bases and J by 5 bases, with 10 bases between. Germline CDR1 reads SQVTM; CDR2 reads ANQGSEA. The CDR3 contains 11 residues.